Following are 17 T cell receptor beta chains from one sample sequenced in a study of T cells after yellow fever vaccination. MiXCR, applied by TCRdb to the 5' RACE reads, yields one record per CDR3 protein. The table lists about 160,000 distinct CDR3 sequences, approximately 9.7% of them singletons. The specimen was CD8+ T cells sorted from PBMCs, collected 45 days after the yellow fever booster vaccination. These receptors were obtained from a man between 18 and 35 years old who received the YFV17D yellow fever vaccine.

Ten or more counts support this clonotype. The CDR3 is CSDTVAGQGSHEQFF. CDR3 bases: TGCAGCGACACGGTGGCGGGACAGGGTTCCCATGAGCAGTTCTTC. This chain uses TRBV29-1 with TRBJ2-1, with 9 bases fitting TRBD1. The V segment lost 7 bases and the J segment 8 bases; nucleotides outside the gene matches: 15. Germline values: CDR1 SQVTM, CDR2 ANQGSEA. CDR3 length: 15 residues.

Ten or more counts support this clonotype. The chain has TRBV4-3 and TRBJ1-2; weak D call: TRBD1 (5 bases). Germline V gene sequence: CDR1 LGHNA, CDR2 YSLEER. V lost 0 bases and J lost 3, with 8 bases in between. CDR3 length: 14 amino acids. CDR3 nucleotides: TGCGCCAGCAGCCAAGATACAGGATACTATGGCTACACCTTC. It specifies CASSQDTGYYGYTF.

This clonotype was seen a few times. The chain links TRBV19 to TRBJ2-5, with no clear D. There are 12 residues in the CDR3. In germline, CDR1 is LNHDA, CDR2 SQIVND (reference sequence). V lost 11 bases to trimming and J lost 4 bases, with 14 bases between them. The CDR3 bases are TGTGCCGTCCCCGCCAAGGCAGAGACCCAGTACTTC. Amino acid sequence: CAVPAKAETQYF.

This clonotype was found a few times. The CDR3 reads CASTGAGANSGNTIYF. The CDR3 region has the DNA TGTGCCAGCACGGGCGCCGGGGCAAACTCTGGAAACACCATATATTTT. The chain joins TRBV2 to TRBJ1-3; D perhaps matches TRBD1 (5 bases). This CDR3 comprises 16 residues. Looked up from germline, CDR1 is SNHLY and CDR2 is FYNNEI. The V end lost 7 bases, the J end lost 0 bases, and 16 bases lay between the germline ends.

As DNA, the CDR3 is TGTGCCAGCAGCCCTTGGACCGATTCTAGCACAGATACGCAGTATTTT. Amino acids: CASSPWTDSSTDTQYF. The J gene is TRBJ2-3, the V gene TRBV7-6; D uncertain. The CDR3 length is 16 residues. Trimming pared 5 bases from V and 0 bases from J, leaving 15 bases between. Germline CDR1 is SGHVS and CDR2 is FNYEAQ.

The genes are TRBV7-9 and TRBJ2-1, with D hard to call. This CDR3 region has 12 residues. Trimming removed 5 bases at V and 10 bases at J, with 12 bases between. Germline CDR1 reads SEHNR; CDR2 reads FQNEAQ (reference sequence). The CDR3 DNA sequence: TGTGCCAGCAGCCAGGTTAGGCAGGAGCAGTTCTTC. Translated, it gives CASSQVRQEQFF.

This clonotype has just a few counts. The chain carries TRBV5-1 and TRBJ2-6; D tentatively reads TRBD1 or TRBD2 (5 bases each). This CDR3 spans 17 amino acids. Germline V gene sequence: CDR1 SGHRS, CDR2 YFSETQ. The V and J ends lost 2 bases and 0 bases respectively, with 12 bases between them. The CDR3, as DNA: TGCGCCAGCAGCTTCCAGGGAGAGGGCTCTGGGGCCAACGTCCTGACTTTC. This translates into CASSFQGEGSGANVLTF.

This clonotype has only a few counts. Relative to the germline gene, one junction end is altered; a read error may explain this. The chain has TRBV5-5 and TRBJ2-2; TRBD1 might be the D (5 bases). The germline CDR1 and CDR2 sequences are SGHKS and YYEKEE (reference sequence). This CDR3 has 14 amino acids. The CDR3 here is CASSLGQATGELFF. As DNA, the CDR3 is TGTGCCAGCAGTTTGGGGCAGGCCACCGGGGAGCTGTTTTTT.

There are a few counts of this clonotype. The chain links TRBV30 to TRBJ1-2; tentative D call: TRBD1 (5 bases). The CDR3 consists of 12 residues. Deletions cut 2 bases from V and 6 bases from J, with 10 bases between. The germline V gene has CDR1 GTSNPN and CDR2 SVGIG (reference sequence). CDR3 residues: CAWSIGGNGYTF. CDR3 nucleotides: TGTGCCTGGAGTATCGGGGGGAATGGCTACACCTTC.

This clonotype was counted between two and nine times. The chain joins TRBV27 to TRBJ2-7; D is possibly TRBD1 (5 bases). The CDR3 consists of 15 residues. Germline assignment: CDR1 MNHEY and CDR2 SMNVEV (reference sequence). The V gene lost 2 bases and the J gene lost 4 bases, with 15 bases spanning the gap. The CDR3 is CASSLKGRSGYEQYF. The DNA of the CDR3 is TGTGCCAGCAGTTTAAAGGGTAGATCAGGGTACGAGCAGTACTTC.

This clonotype came up a few times. V is TRBV25-1 and J is TRBJ1-6; 7 nucleotides agree with TRBD1. The J segment lost 9 bases and the V segment lost 6 bases, leaving 5 bases of the junction unmatched. Germline V gives CDR1 MGHDK, CDR2 SYGVNS. The CDR3 consists of 13 residues. The CDR3 loop reads CASSRQGTSPLHF. CDR3 DNA sequence: TGTGCCAGCAGCAGACAGGGAACTTCACCCCTCCACTTT.

This clonotype was detected ten times or more. The chain has TRBV7-9 and TRBJ2-1; 8 nucleotides align to TRBD2. The CDR3 runs 13 residues. CDR1 and CDR2 (germline): SEHNR, FQNEAQ (reference sequence). Trimming at V came to 0 bases and at J to 10 bases, leaving 2 bases not matched to a gene. The CDR3 coding sequence is TGTGCCAGCAGCTTAGCCTCTAGCGGGGAGCAGTTCTTC. It codes for CASSLASSGEQFF.

V and J are TRBV7-9 and TRBJ1-1; D possibly corresponds to TRBD1 (6 bases). V lost 6 bases and J 4 bases, leaving 12 bases between the germline ends. This CDR3 region has 13 residues. The germline V gene has CDR1 SEHNR and CDR2 FQNEAQ (reference sequence). CDR3 nucleotides: TGTGCCAGCAGGGTGGGAGGGGGCACTGAAGCTTTCTTT. Residues: CASRVGGGTEAFF.

This clonotype was seen many times. The rearrangement links TRBV7-9 to TRBJ1-2; 8 bases line up with TRBD1. This CDR3 region has 13 residues. V dropped 4 bases and J dropped 8; count of bases not matched to a gene: 6. CDR1 and CDR2 (germline): SEHNR, FQNEAQ (reference sequence). CDR3 sequence (DNA): TGTGCCAGCAGCTACGACAGGGGTGGCGGCTACACCTTC. Translated, it gives CASSYDRGGGYTF.

The chain uses TRBV5-4 and TRBJ1-1; D call uncertain. Trimming removed 0 bases at V and 1 base at J, with 4 bases between. Germline assignment: CDR1 SGHNT and CDR2 YYREEE (reference sequence). CDR3 size: 13 residues. CDR3 in DNA: TGTGCCAGCAGCTTGGCCAAGAACACTGAAGCTTTCTTT. It is translated as CASSLAKNTEAFF.

The rearrangement joins TRBV5-1 to TRBJ2-3; 9 bases match TRBD1. Germline loops: CDR1 SGHRS, CDR2 YFSETQ. The junction had 7 bases not matched to a gene; V was cut back by 3 bases and J by 5 bases. The CDR3 is 15 amino acids. CDR3 amino acids: CASSYGTGRLDTQYF. As DNA, the CDR3 is TGCGCCAGCAGCTATGGGACAGGGAGATTAGATACGCAGTATTTT.

This clonotype was seen a handful of times. The rearrangement links TRBV12-3 or TRBV12-4 to TRBJ1-1, with D tentatively TRBD1 (5 bases). V lost 1 base and J lost 11, with 11 bases in between. The CDR3 sequence is 12 residues long. CDR3 coding DNA: TGTGCCAGCAGTTTAGGGGGGGGAGGGGCTTTCTTT. Protein sequence: CASSLGGGGAFF.